This T cell receptor beta chain was retrieved from a study of T-cell memory formation after mild COVID-19. This clonotype was found a few times. Each CDR3 protein is one row after TCRdb ran MiXCR on the 5' RACE reads. The repertoire includes about 400,000 distinct CDR3 sequences, under 25% of them detected once, and 13% sits in the top ten. The trim removed 5 bases at V and 7 bases at J, leaving 2 bases unmatched. The CDR3 contains 14 residues. Germline CDR1 reads MNHEY; CDR2 reads SVGEGT. This sequence was found in an adult woman who had mild COVID-19 (a few samples of this study predate the infection). Cell type and time point are not known. Input material: PBMCs or a T cell subset sorted from them (not recorded which). The genes are TRBV6-2 or TRBV6-3 and TRBJ2-1; 13 bases fit TRBD2. CDR3 coding DNA: TGTGCCAGCAGTGGGACTAGCGGGATAAATGAGCAGTTCTTC. The encoded protein is CASSGTSGINEQFF.